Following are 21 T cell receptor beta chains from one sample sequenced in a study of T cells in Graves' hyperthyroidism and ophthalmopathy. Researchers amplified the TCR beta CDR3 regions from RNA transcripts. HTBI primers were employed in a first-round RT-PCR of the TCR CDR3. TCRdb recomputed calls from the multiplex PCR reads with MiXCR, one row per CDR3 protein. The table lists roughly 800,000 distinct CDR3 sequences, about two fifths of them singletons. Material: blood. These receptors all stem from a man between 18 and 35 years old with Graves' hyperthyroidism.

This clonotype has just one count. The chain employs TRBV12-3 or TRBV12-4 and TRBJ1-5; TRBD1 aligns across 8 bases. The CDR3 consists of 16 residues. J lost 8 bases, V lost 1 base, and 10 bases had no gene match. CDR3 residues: CASSLERDRWGEPQHF. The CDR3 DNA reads TGTGCCAGCAGTTTAGAGCGGGACAGGTGGGGAGAGCCCCAGCATTTT.

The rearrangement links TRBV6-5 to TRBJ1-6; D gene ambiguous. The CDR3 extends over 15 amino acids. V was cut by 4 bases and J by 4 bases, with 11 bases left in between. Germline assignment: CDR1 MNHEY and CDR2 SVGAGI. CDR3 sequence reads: CASSSPTRYNSPLHF. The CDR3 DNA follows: TGTGCCAGCAGTTCCCCTACGCGTTATAATTCACCCCTCCACTTT.

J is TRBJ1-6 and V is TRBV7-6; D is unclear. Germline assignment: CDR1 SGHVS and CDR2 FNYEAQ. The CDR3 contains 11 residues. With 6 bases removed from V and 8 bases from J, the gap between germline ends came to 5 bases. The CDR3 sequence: CASRGHSPLHF. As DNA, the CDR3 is TGTGCCAGCAGGGGCCATTCACCCCTCCACTTT.

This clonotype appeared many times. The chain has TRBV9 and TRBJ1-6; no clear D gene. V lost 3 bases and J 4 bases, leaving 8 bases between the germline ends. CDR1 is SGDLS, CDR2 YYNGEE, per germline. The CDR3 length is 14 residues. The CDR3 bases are TGTGCCAGCAGCGACGGCGGGTATAATTCACCCCTCCACTTT. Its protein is CASSDGGYNSPLHF.

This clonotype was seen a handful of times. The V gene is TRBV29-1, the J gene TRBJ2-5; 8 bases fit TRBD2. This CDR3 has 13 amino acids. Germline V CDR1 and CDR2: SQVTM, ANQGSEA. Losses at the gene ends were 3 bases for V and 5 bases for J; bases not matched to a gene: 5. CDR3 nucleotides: TGCAGCGTTGAGGGACTAGAGGGGGAGACCCAGTACTTC. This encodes CSVEGLEGETQYF.

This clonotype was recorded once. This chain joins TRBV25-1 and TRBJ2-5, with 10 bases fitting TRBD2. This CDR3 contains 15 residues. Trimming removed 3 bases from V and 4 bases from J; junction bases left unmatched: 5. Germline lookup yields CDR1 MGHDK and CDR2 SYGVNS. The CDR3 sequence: CASSDFSGGRETQYF. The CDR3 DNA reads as TGTGCCAGCAGTGACTTTAGCGGGGGGCGAGAGACCCAGTACTTC.

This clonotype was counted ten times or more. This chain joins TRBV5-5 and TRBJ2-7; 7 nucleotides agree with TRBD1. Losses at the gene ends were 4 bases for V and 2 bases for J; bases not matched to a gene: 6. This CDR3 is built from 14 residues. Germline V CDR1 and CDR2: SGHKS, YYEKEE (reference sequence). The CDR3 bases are TGTGCCAGCAGCCAATACAGGGGCACCTACGAGCAGTACTTC. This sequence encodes CASSQYRGTYEQYF.

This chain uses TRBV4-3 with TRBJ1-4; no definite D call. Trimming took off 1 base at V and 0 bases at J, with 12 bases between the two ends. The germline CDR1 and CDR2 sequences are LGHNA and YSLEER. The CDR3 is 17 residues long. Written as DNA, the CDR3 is TGCGCCAGCAGCCAAGGGACCCTCCGAGCAACTAATGAAAAACTGTTTTTT. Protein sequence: CASSQGTLRATNEKLFF.

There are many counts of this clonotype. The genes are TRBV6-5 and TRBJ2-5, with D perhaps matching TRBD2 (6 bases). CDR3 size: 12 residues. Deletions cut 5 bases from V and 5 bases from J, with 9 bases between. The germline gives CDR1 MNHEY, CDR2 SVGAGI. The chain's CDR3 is CASSTSRETQYF. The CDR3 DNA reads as TGTGCCAGCAGTACTAGCAGGGAGACCCAGTACTTC.

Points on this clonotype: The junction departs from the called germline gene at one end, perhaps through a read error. For the CDR3, the DNA is TGTGCCAGCAGCTTGGGTGGTCCGCGCAAGAACACTGAAGCTTTCTTT. It codes for CASSLGGPRKNTEAFF. The rearrangement joins TRBV5-1 to TRBJ1-1, with unresolved D. From germline, CDR1 is SGHRS and CDR2 YFSETQ. CDR3 size: 16 residues.

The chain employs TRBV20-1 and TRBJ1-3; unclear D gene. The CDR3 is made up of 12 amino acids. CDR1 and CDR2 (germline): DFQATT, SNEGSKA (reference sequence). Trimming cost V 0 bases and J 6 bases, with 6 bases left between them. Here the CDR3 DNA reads TGCAGTGCTAGAGATTCTCTAAACACCATATATTTT. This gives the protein CSARDSLNTIYF.

CDR3 in DNA: TGTGCCAGCAGTGTTCCGGGACAGGGTGGGGGCTACACCTTC. Protein sequence: CASSVPGQGGGYTF. The chain combines TRBV7-9 with TRBJ1-2; 9 positions match TRBD1. V lost 6 bases, J lost 8 bases, and 10 bases stayed unmatched. Germline V CDR1 and CDR2: SEHNR, FQNEAQ (reference sequence). This CDR3 is built from 14 residues.

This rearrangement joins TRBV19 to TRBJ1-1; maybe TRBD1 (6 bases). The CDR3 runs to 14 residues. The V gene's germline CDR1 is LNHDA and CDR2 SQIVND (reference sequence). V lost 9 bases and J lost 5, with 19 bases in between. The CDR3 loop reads CASASDRLGTEAFF. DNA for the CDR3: TGTGCCAGCGCCTCCGACAGGCTGGGGACTGAAGCTTTCTTT. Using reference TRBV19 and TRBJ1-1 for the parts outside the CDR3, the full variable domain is DGGITQSPKYLFRKEGQNVTLSCEQNLNHDAMYWYRQDPGQGLRLIYYSQIVNDFQKGDIAEGYSVSREKKESFPLTVTSAQKNPTAFYLCASASDRLGTEAFFGQGTRLTVV.

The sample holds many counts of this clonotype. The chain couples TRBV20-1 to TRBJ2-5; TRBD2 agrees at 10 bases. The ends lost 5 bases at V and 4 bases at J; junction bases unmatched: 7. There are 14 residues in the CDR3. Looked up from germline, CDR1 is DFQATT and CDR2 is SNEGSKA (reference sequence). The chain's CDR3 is CSARAGGLGETQYF. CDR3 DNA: TGCAGTGCTCGAGCGGGGGGGCTGGGAGAGACCCAGTACTTC.

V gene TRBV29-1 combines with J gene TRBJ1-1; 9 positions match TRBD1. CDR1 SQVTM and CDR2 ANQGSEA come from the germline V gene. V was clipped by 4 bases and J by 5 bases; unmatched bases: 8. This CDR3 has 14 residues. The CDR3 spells CSVGPGQGRTEAFF. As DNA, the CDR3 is TGCAGCGTTGGCCCGGGACAGGGAAGGACTGAAGCTTTCTTT.

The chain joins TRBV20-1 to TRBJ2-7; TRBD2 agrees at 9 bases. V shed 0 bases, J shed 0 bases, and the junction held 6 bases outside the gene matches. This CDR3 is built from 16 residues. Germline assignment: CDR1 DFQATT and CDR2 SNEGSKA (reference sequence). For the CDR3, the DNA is TGCAGTGCTAGAGATCAGAATAGCGGGAGCTCCTACGAGCAGTACTTC. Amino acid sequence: CSARDQNSGSSYEQYF.

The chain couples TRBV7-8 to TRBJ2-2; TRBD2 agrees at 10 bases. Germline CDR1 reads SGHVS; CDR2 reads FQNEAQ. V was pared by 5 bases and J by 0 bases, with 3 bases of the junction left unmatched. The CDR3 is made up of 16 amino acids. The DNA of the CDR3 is TGTGCCAGCAGCCCGGGACTAGCGTCGAACACCGGGGAGCTGTTTTTT. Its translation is CASSPGLASNTGELFF. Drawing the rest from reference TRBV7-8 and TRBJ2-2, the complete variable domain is GAGVSQSPRYKVAKRGQDVALRCDPISGHVSLFWYQQALGQGPEFLTYFQNEAQLDKSGLPSDRFFAERPEGSVSTLKIQRTQQEDSAVYLCASSPGLASNTGELFFGEGSRLTVL.

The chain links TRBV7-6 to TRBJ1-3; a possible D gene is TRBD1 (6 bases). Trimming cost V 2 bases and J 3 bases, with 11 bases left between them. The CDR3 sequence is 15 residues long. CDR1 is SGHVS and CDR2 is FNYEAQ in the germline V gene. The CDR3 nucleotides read TGTGCCAGCAGCTTATGGGGGGCAGGTGGAAACACCATATATTTT. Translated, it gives CASSLWGAGGNTIYF. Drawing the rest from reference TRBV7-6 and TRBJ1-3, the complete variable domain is GAGVSQSPRYKVTKRGQDVALRCDPISGHVSLYWYRQALGQGPEFLTYFNYEAQQDKSGLPNDRFSAERPEGSISTLTIQRTEQRDSAMYRCASSLWGAGGNTIYFGEGSWLTVV.

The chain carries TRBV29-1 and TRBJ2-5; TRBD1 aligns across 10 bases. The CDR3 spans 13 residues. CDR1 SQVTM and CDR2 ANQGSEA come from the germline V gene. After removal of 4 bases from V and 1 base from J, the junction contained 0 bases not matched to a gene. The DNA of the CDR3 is TGCAGCGTTGGGACAGGGGGCCAAGAGACCCAGTACTTC. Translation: CSVGTGGQETQYF.

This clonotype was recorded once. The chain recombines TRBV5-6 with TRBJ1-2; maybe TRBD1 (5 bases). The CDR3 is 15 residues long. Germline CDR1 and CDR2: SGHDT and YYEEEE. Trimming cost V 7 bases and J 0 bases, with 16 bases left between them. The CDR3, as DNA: TGTGCCAGCGGTACGATGGACACCCCTAACTATGGCTACACCTTC. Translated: CASGTMDTPNYGYTF.

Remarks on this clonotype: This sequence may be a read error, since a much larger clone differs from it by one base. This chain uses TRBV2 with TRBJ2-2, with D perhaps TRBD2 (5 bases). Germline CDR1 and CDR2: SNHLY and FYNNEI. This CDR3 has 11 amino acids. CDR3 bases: TGTTCCAGCAATGAGGGCGGGGAGCTGTTTTTT. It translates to CSSNEGGELFF.